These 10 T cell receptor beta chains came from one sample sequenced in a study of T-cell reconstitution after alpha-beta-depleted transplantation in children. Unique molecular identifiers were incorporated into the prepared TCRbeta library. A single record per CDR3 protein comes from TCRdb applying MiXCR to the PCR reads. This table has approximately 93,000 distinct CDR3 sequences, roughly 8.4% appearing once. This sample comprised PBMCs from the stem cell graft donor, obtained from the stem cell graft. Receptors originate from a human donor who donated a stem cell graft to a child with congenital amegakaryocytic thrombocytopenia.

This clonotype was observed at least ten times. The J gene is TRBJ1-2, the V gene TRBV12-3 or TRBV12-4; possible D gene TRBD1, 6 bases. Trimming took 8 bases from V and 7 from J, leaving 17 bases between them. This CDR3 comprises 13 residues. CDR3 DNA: TGTGCCAGCGGGACCGGGACAACTGGTGGCTACACCTTC. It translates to CASGTGTTGGYTF.

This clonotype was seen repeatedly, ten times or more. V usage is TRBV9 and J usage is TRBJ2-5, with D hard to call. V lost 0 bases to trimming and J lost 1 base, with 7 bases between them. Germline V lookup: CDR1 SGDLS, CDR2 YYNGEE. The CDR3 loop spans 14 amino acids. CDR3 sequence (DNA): TGTGCCAGCAGCGTAGGTGAAATCCAAGAGACCCAGTACTTC. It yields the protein CASSVGEIQETQYF.

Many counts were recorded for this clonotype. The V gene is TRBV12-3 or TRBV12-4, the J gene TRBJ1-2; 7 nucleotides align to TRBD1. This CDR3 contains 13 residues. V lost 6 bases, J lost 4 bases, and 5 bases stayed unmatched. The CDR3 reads CASSRTGLYGYTF. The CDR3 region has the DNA TGTGCCAGCAGCCGGACAGGACTCTATGGCTACACCTTC.

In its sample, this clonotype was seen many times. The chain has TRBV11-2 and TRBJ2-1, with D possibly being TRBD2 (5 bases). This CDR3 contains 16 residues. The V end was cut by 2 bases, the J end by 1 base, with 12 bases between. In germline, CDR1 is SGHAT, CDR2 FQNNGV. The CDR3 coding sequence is TGTGCCAGCAGCTTATCCTGGACTGTTTCCTACAATGAGCAGTTCTTC. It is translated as CASSLSWTVSYNEQFF.

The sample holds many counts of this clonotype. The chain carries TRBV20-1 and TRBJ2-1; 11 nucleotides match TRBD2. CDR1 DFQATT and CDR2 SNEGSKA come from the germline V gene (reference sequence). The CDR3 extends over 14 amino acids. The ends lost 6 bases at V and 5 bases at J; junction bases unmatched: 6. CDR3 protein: CSAKLAGANNEQFF. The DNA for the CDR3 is TGCAGTGCGAAACTAGCGGGAGCCAACAATGAGCAGTTCTTC.

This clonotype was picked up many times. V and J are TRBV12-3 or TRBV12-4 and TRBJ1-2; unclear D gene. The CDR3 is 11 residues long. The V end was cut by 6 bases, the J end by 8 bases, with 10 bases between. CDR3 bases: TGTGCCAGCAGCCCTGGGCGGGGCTACACCTTC. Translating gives CASSPGRGYTF.

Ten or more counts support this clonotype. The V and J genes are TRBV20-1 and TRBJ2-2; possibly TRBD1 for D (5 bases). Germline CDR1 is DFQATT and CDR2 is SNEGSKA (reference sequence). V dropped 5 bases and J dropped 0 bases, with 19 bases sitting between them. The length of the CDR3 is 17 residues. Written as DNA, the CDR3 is TGCAGTGCTGACGGCCAAAGGGGAAGGTCGAACACCGGGGAGCTGTTTTTT. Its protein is CSADGQRGRSNTGELFF.

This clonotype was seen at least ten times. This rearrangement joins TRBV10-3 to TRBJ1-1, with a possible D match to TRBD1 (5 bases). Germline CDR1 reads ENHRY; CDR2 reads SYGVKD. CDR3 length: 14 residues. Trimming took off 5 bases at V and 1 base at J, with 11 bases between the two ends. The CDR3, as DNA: TGTGCCATCAGTTTCCAGGGTTCGAACACTGAAGCTTTCTTT. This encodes CAISFQGSNTEAFF.

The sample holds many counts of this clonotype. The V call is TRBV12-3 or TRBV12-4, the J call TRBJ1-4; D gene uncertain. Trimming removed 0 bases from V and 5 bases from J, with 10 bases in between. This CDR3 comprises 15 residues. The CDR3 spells CASSLASIPNEKLFF. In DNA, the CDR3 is TGTGCCAGCAGTTTAGCGTCGATCCCAAATGAAAAACTGTTTTTT.

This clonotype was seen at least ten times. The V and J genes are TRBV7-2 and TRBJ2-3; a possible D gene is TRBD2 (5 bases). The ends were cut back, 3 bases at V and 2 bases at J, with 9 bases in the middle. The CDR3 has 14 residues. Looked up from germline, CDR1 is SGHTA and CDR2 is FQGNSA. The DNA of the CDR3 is TGTGCCAGCAGCTTGAGCGGAGTCACAGATACGCAGTATTTT. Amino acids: CASSLSGVTDTQYF.